The present entry profiles one T cell receptor (beta chain) with its context. One junction end does not reproduce the germline sequence, and a read error may be involved. This record comes from a study of Graves' ophthalmopathy and Graves' hyperthyroidism. CDR3 length equals 17 residues. Per the germline V gene, CDR1 is ENHRY and CDR2 is SYGVKD. Amplification of the TCR beta CDR3 regions used RNA transcripts (as template). An opening RT-PCR round employed HTBI primers and preceded a second-round multiplex PCR. TCRdb ran MiXCR on the multiplex PCR reads and lists one entry per CDR3 protein. The table shows roughly 600,000 distinct CDR3 sequences, with roughly 40% occurring only once.

The source material was peripheral blood or thyroid tissue (not recorded which). The V and J genes are TRBV10-3 and TRBJ1-5, with 12 bases identical to TRBD1. The receptor was isolated from an adult man with Graves' hyperthyroidism. The CDR3 DNA is TGTGCCAGCAGTGGGCTCCCGGGACAGGGGGCGAATCAGCCCCAGCATTTT. Its translation: CASSGLPGQGANQPQHF.